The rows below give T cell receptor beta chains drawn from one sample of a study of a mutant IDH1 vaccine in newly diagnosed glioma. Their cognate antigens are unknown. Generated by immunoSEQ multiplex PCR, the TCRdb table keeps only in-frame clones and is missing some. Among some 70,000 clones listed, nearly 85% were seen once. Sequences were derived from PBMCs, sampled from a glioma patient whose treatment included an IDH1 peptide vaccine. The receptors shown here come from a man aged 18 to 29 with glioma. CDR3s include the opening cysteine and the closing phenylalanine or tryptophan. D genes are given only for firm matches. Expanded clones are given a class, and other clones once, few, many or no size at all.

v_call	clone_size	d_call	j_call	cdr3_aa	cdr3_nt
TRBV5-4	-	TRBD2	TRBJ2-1	CASSLPSGGANEQFF	TGTGCCAGCAGTCTTCCTAGCGGGGGGGCGAATGAGCAGTTCTTC
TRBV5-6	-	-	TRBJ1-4	CASSLRQISTNEKLFF	TGTGCCAGCAGCTTGAGACAGATATCAACTAATGAAAAACTGTTTTTT
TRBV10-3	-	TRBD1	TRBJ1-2	CAITPTGGVYGYTF	TGTGCCATCACCCCGACAGGGGGCGTCTATGGCTACACCTTC
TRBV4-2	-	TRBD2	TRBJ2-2	CASSQDDPGLAGAELFF	TGTGCCAGCAGCCAGGACGACCCGGGACTAGCGGGAGCGGAGCTGTTTTTT
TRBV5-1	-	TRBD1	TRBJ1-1	CASSLEGGADTEAFF	TGCGCCAGCAGCTTGGAAGGGGGCGCAGACACTGAAGCTTTCTTT
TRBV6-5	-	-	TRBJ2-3	CASKGYAEYF	TGTGCCAGCAAGGGATACGCGGAGTATTTT
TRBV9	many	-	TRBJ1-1	CASSVGGYTEAFF	TGTGCCAGCAGCGTGGGGGGTTACACTGAAGCTTTCTTT
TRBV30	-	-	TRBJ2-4	CAWRSRVAKNIQYF	TGTGCCTGGAGAAGCAGGGTTGCCAAAAACATTCAGTACTTC
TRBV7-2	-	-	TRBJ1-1	CASSLVQKNTEAFF	TGTGCCAGCAGCTTAGTACAGAAGAACACTGAAGCTTTCTTT
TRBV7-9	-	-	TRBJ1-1	CASSLGRMGVRRNTEAFF	TGTGCCAGCAGCTTAGGAAGAATGGGGGTAAGGAGGAACACTGAAGCTTTCTTT
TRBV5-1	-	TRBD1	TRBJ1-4	CASSSPGQPNEKLFF	TGCGCCAGCAGCTCGCCGGGACAGCCTAATGAAAAACTGTTTTTT
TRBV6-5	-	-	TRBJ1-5	CASSYSRGSNQPQHF	TGTGCCAGCAGTTACTCAAGAGGTAGCAATCAGCCCCAGCATTTT
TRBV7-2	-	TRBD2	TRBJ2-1	CASRSFSGESSYNEQFF	TGTGCCAGCAGGTCATTTAGCGGGGAGAGCTCCTACAATGAGCAGTTCTTC
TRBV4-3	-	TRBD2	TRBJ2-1	CASSQDGLAGDSYNEQFF	TGCGCCAGCAGCCAAGATGGGTTAGCGGGAGATAGCTACAATGAGCAGTTCTTC
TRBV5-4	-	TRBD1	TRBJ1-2	CASSSPTHRTGVQSGYTF	TGTGCCAGCAGCTCCCCAACCCATCGGACAGGGGTCCAGAGTGGCTACACCTTC
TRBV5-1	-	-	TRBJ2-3	CASSWGGGSTTDTQYF	TGCGCCAGCAGCTGGGGAGGCGGGTCCACCACAGATACGCAGTATTTT
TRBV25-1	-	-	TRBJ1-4	CASSDSLGGPNEKLFF	TGTGCCAGCAGTGATTCGTTAGGGGGTCCTAATGAAAAACTGTTTTTT
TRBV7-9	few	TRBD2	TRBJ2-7	CASTHRGGSYEQYF	TGTGCCAGCACCCATCGGGGGGGCTCCTACGAGCAGTACTTC
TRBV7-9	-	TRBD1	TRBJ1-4	CASSNTIGQGGEKLFF	TGTGCCAGCAGCAACACAATCGGACAGGGCGGTGAAAAACTGTTTTTT
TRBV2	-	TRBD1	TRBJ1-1	CASSEGPGTGGDGTEAFF	TGTGCCAGCAGTGAAGGACCTGGGACAGGGGGCGATGGAACTGAAGCTTTCTTT
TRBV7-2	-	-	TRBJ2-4	CASSRPESGNIQYF	TGTGCCAGCAGCCGCCCGGAATCTGGAAACATTCAGTACTTC
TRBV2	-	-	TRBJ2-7	CAGARSYEQYF	TGTGCCGGGGCCCGGTCCTACGAGCAGTACTTC
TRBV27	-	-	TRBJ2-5	CASSPLVLNSGGGPAQYF	TGTGCCAGCAGTCCCCTAGTCCTTAACTCTGGGGGGGGGCCAGCCCAGTACTTC
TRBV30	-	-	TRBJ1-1	CAWSVTGGTEAFF	TGTGCCTGGAGTGTAACGGGGGGGACTGAAGCTTTCTTT
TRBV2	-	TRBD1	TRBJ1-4	CASRRGTGGNEKLFF	TGTGCCAGCCGGAGAGGGACAGGGGGCAATGAAAAACTGTTTTTT
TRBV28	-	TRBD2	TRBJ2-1	CASTLQSGTRAYNEQFF	TGTGCCAGCACCCTGCAATCCGGGACTAGGGCCTACAATGAGCAGTTCTTC
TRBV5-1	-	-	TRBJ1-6	CASRTAGNSPLHF	TGCGCCAGCAGGACGGCAGGGAACTCACCCCTCCACTTT
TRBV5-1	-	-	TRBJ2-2	CASSSGQNTGELFF	TGCGCCAGCAGTTCCGGACAGAACACCGGGGAGCTGTTTTTT
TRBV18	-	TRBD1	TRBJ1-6	CASSQRTGSSSYNSPLHF	TGTGCCAGCTCACAAAGGACAGGCTCCAGCTCCTATAATTCACCCCTCCACTTT
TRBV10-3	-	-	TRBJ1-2	CAISPRVDYGYTF	TGTGCCATCAGTCCCAGGGTTGACTATGGCTACACCTTC
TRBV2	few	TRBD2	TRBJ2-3	CASSLRGLAGGTDTQYF	TGTGCCAGCAGCCTGCGGGGACTAGCGGGGGGAACAGATACGCAGTATTTT